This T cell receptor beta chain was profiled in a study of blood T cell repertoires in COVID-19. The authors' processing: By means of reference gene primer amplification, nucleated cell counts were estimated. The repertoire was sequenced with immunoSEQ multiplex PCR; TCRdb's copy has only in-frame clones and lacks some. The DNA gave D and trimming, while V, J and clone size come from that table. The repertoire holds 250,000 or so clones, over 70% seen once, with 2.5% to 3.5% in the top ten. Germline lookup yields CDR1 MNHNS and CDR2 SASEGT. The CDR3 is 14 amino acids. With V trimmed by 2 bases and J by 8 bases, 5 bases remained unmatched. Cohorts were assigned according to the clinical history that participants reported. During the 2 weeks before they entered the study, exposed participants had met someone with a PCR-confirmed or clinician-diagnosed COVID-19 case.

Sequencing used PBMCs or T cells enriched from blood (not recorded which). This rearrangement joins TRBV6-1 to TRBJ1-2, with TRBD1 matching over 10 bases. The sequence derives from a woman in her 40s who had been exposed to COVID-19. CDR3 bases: TGTGCCAGCAGTGAAATTGGGACAGGGGTCGGCTACACCTTC. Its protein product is CASSEIGTGVGYTF.